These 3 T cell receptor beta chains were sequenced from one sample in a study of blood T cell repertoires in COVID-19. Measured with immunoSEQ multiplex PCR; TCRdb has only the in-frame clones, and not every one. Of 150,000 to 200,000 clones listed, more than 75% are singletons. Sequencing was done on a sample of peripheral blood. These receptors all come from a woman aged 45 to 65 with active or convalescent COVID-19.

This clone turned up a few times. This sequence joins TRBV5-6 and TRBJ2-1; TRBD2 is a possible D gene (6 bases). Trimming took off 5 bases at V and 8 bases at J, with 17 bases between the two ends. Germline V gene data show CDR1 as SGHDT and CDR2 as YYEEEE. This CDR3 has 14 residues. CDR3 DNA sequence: TGTGCCAGCAGGGGGTCTAGCGCCAGTTATGAGCAGTTCTTC. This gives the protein CASRGSSASYEQFF.

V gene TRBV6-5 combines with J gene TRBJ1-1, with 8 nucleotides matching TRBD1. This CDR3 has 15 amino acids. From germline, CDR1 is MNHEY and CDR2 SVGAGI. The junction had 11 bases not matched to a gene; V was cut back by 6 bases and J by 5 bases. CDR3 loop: CASRPGDRSRTEAFF. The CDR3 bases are TGTGCCAGCAGGCCCGGGGACAGGAGTAGGACTGAAGCTTTCTTT.

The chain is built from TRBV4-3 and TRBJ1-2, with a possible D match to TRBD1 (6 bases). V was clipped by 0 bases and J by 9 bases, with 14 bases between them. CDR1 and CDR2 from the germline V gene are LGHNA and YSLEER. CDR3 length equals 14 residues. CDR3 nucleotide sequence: TGCGCCAGCAGCCAAGATCGACAGGTTGTGAGCTACACCTTC. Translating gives CASSQDRQVVSYTF.